This TCR beta chain was observed in a study of CD8 T cells in ankylosing spondylitis. TCRdb passed the 5' RACE reads through MiXCR, listing each CDR3 protein once. Here the sample spans some 240,000 distinct CDR3 sequences, 15% to 20% being singletons. The germline V gene has CDR1 SGHDN and CDR2 FVKESK. The CDR3 is 17 amino acids. The V end lost 4 bases, the J end lost 6 bases, and 22 bases lay between the germline ends. Study-wide findings and caveats: Disease-linked clones reportedly showed significant enrichment in matched ankylosing spondylitis synovial fluid. Several of the motif variants were reported before in synovial fluid and blood from reactive arthritis.

On this clonotype itself: What it binds is unknown.

This chain connects TRBV14 to TRBJ2-1, with D perhaps matching TRBD2 (6 bases). The sequencing input was blood, either unsorted or a sorted T cell fraction (not recorded which). The TCR sequence derives from a male donor with ankylosing spondylitis or in good health (not recorded which). The CDR3 reads CASSPWDPLAYRNEQFF. The CDR3 DNA reads TGTGCCAGCAGCCCTTGGGACCCCCTAGCGTATCGCAATGAGCAGTTCTTC.